This T cell receptor (beta chain) was observed in a study of CD8+CD57+ T cells in acquired aplastic anemia (dated by TCRdb to 2016 to 2019). With regard to the full study: On average, sorted CD4+ and CD8+ cells yielded 3.2 ug of extracted DNA, with a range of roughly 0.18 to 30 ug. CD8+CD57+ expansion was defined as frequency above the mean frequency observed in healthy subjects.

The paper as a whole reports these results and caveats: Between patients and healthy controls, no significant difference in CD8+ Simpson's diversity was found (P=0.060). Roughly 30 CD8+ CDR3 sequences were found to be shared between patients and controls, but these sequences appeared to be highly expressed in patients and within the immunodominant clones of the patients.

Flow cytometry had shown CD8+CD57+ cell expansion in the patients selected for sequencing. Severe acquired aplastic anemia was diagnosed in all patients according to International Study of Aplastic Anemia and Agranulocytosis and Camitta criteria. No patient had received any therapy when blood was sampled. The study deep-sequenced TCR repertoires of sorted CD4+ and CD8+ blood T cells from severe aplastic anemia patients and healthy subjects. In the USA, patient enrollment took place under clinicaltrials.gov protocols 00001620, 01623167, 00001397, 00071045, 00081523 and 00961064. Ficoll-Paque density gradient centrifugation was used to isolate peripheral blood mononuclear cells. Before DNA extraction, CD4+ and CD8+ T cells were sorted by FACS or by magnetic beads. This clonotype has a handful of counts. It has no known antigen specificity. Base-call qualities are not available, and no considerably larger clone is one nucleotide away.

Profiling of TCR beta VDJ combinations and CDR3 sequences used genomic DNA as the template. An Illumina HiSeq 2000 was the platform used for TCR repertoire sequencing. From the authors' description of their analysis: Repertoires were assessed using TRBV/TRBJ rearrangement plots, CDR3 size and DJ length profiles, and Simpson's diversity index. The most abundant DNA sequence in the deep sequencing data was taken as the immunodominant clone. CDR3 amino acid sequences were screened for sharing across subjects and were compared with published repertoires and the VDJdb database. TCRdb's own reprocessing of the public reads used fastp at Q25 and MiXCR and kept productive beta chains. Rows are combined by CDR3 protein, so each entry shows the most common genes and DNA. The V and J calls shown here were made by TCRdb, not taken from the authors' results. This sample gives around 430,000 distinct CDR3 sequences in total; around 33% of them show up just once. The ten top clones hold about 0.8% of the sample.

The sample taken for sequencing was sorted CD4+, CD8+, or CD8+CD57+ T cells (not recorded which) from PBMCs. The sequence was obtained from a human donor with aplastic anemia.

The DNA reads TGTGCCAGCAGTCAACCGACAGGGGGTGACACCGGGGAGCTGTTTTTT. The encoded protein is CASSQPTGGDTGELFF. The rearranged chain carries TRBV6-1 and TRBJ2-2, with 9 bases in between that match TRBD1. Ends trimmed: V by 5 bases, J by 3 bases; bases unmatched to a gene: 7. CDR1 MNHNS and CDR2 SASEGT are derived from the germline V gene. From its cysteine to its phenylalanine, the CDR3 spans 16 amino acids. The sequence is cut down to CDR3 DNA, 48 bases in frame from base 1.